This T cell receptor beta chain was captured in a study of cytomegalovirus exposure and HLA in healthy donors. V was shortened by 11 bases and J by 4 bases, with 20 bases between the two germline ends. Germline V lookup: CDR1 SGHVS, CDR2 FNYEAQ. CDR3 length: 14 amino acids. Assay used: immunoSEQ multiplex PCR; TCRdb lists only in-frame clones, some missing. The table lists approximately 200,000 clones, around nine tenths of them singletons. This sequence originates from a woman aged 18-29 years in good health and CMV-seronegative. The genes are TRBV7-6 and TRBJ1-1; D not certain. Specimen: PBMCs. In DNA, the CDR3 is TGTGCCCCCGAGGCGGGCCAGGTGCCCACTGAAGCTTTCTTT. Protein: CAPEAGQVPTEAFF.